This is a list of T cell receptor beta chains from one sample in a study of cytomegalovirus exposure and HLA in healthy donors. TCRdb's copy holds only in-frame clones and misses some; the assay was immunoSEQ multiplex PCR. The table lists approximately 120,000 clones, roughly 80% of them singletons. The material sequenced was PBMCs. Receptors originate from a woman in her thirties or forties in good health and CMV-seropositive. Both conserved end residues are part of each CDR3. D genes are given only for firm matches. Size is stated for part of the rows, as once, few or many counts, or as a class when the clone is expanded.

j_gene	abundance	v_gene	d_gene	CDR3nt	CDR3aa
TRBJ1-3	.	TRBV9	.	TGTGCCAGCAGCGGGGGACCAGGGGTTGGATCTGGAAACACCATATATTTT	CASSGGPGVGSGNTIYF
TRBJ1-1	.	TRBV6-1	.	TGTGCCAGCAGTGAAGGTGCAGGGAGGATTGCTCACACTGAAGCTTTCTTT	CASSEGAGRIAHTEAFF
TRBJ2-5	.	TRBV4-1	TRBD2	TGCGCCAGCAGCCAAGAGTCTAGCGGGTCGTCTCGGGAGCAGTACTTC	CASSQESSGSSREQYF
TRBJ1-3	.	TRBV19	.	TGTGCCAGTAGTTCGAACAGGGAAGCTGGAAACACCATATATTTT	CASSSNREAGNTIYF
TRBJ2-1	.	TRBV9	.	TGTGCCAGCAGCGTAGGGCAGGCGTACAATGAGCAGTTCTTC	CASSVGQAYNEQFF
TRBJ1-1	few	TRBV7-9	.	TGTGCCAGCAGCGCAATGGGAGCCATGAACACTGAAGCTTTCTTT	CASSAMGAMNTEAFF
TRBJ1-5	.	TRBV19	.	TGTGCCAGTAGTTACCTACCGGGACAAGTTAGCAATCAGCCCCAGCATTTT	CASSYLPGQVSNQPQHF
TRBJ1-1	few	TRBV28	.	TGTGCCAGCAGTCCAGTGAACACTGAAGCTTTCTTT	CASSPVNTEAFF
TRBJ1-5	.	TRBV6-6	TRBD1	TGTGCCAGCAGTAACAGACAGGGCCCAAGGCAGCCCCAGCATTTT	CASSNRQGPRQPQHF
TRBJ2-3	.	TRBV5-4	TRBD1	TGTGCCAGCAGCTCTGACAGGGCCTTGGGGGGCACAGATACGCAGTATTTT	CASSSDRALGGTDTQYF
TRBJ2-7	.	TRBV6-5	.	TGTGCCAGCAGCCCGGGTCAGGGGCACTACGAGCAGTACTTC	CASSPGQGHYEQYF
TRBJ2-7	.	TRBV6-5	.	TGTGCCAGCAGTTACGGGTCTAGAGACTACGAGCAGTACTTC	CASSYGSRDYEQYF
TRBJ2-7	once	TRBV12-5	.	TGTGCTAGTGGTTTCGGTACGGGTTACGAGCAGTACTTC	CASGFGTGYEQYF
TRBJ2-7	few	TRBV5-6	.	TGTGCCAGCAGCCAACCGGGACTTGGCTACGAGCAGTACTTC	CASSQPGLGYEQYF
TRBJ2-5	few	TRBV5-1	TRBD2	TGCGCCAGCAGCTTAGGCGGGAGTGGAGAGACCCAGTACTTC	CASSLGGSGETQYF
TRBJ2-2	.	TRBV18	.	TGTGCCAGCTCACCATCGGGAGACGGGACCGGGGAGCTGTTTTTT	CASSPSGDGTGELFF
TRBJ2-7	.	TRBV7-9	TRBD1	TGTGCCAGCAGCTTGTTGGACAGGGGTGAATCCGAGCAGTACTTC	CASSLLDRGESEQYF
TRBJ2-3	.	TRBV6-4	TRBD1	TGTGCCAGCCCGGGACAGATCACAGATACGCAGTATTTT	CASPGQITDTQYF
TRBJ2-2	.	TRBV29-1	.	TGCAGCGTTGGGGGCGGGGGCGTCTCCCTGGGCACCGGGGAGCTGTTTTTT	CSVGGGGVSLGTGELFF
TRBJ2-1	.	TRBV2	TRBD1	TGTGCCAGCAGCAGGGACAGGGGCTACAATGAGCAGTTCTTC	CASSRDRGYNEQFF
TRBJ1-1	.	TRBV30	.	TGTGCCTGGATTAGGGGTAACACTGAAGCTTTCTTT	CAWIRGNTEAFF
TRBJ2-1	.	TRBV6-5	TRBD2	TGTGCCAGCAGTTCAGCGGGAGTTTCCTACAATGAGCAGTTCTTC	CASSSAGVSYNEQFF
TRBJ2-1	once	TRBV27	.	TGTGCCAGCTCGGAATTTGACAGGTTCTCCTACAATGAGCAGTTCTTC	CASSEFDRFSYNEQFF
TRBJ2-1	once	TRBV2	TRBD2	TGTGCCAGCACCCGAACGCTAGCGGACAATGAGCAGTTCTTC	CASTRTLADNEQFF
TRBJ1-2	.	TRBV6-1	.	TGTGCCAGCAGTGAAAGATCGGTGCGAGGGAGCTATGGCTACACCTTC	CASSERSVRGSYGYTF
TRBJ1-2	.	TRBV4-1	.	TGCGCCAGCAGCCAAGATCACGGGTCTGGCTACACCTTC	CASSQDHGSGYTF
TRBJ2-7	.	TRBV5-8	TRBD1	TGTGCCAGCAGCTGGGGGCCAGGGGGTTCCTACGAGCAGTACTTC	CASSWGPGGSYEQYF
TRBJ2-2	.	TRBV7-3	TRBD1	TGTGCCAGCAGCCCCCGGGACAGGGGTGTCACCGGGGAGCTGTTTTTT	CASSPRDRGVTGELFF
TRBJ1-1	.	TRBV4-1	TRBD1	TGCGCCAGCAGCCCCGGGACAGGGGGCACTGAAGCTTTCTTT	CASSPGTGGTEAFF
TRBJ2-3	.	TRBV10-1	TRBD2	TGCGCCAGCAGTGCTGGTGCGTCTAGCGGGAGGGCCGGAGATACGCAGTATTTT	CASSAGASSGRAGDTQYF
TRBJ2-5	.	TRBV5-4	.	TGTGCCAGCAGCTTGGGAGCTCAAGAGACCCAGTACTTC	CASSLGAQETQYF
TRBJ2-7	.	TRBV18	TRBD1	TGTGCCAGCTCACCCGGACAGGCGGGCGAGCAGTACTTC	CASSPGQAGEQYF
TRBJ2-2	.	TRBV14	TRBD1	TGTGCCAGCAGCCCCCTGGGACAGGGGAACACCGGGGAGCTGTTTTTT	CASSPLGQGNTGELFF
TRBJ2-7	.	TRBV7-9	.	TGTTCCAGCAGCTTAGGCAGCTACGAGCAGTACTTC	CSSSLGSYEQYF
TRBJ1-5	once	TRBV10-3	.	TGTGCCAGCAAAGGACAGATTCCTCAGCCCCAGCATTTT	CASKGQIPQPQHF
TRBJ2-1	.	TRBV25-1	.	TGTGCCAGCAGTGAGGGGGCAGATTCCTACAATGAGCAGTTCTTC	CASSEGADSYNEQFF
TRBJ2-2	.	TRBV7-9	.	TGTGCCAGCAGCTCCCAGGGGAAGCCCGGGGAGCTGTTTTTT	CASSSQGKPGELFF
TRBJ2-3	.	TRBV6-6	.	TGTGCCAGCAGTTACGGGGCCTCAGATACGCAGTATTTT	CASSYGASDTQYF
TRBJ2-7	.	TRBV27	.	TGTGCCAGCAGTTCAGGGGGGCGGGCAGGCGAGCAGTACTTC	CASSSGGRAGEQYF
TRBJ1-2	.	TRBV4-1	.	TGCGCCAGCAGCCAAGTGAGTGAGGGGTACAGGGTCCGGGACTATGGCTACACCTTC	CASSQVSEGYRVRDYGYTF
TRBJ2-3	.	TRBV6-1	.	TGTGCCAGCAAGGCCCATCAGGGGTCGATAGATACGCAGTATTTT	CASKAHQGSIDTQYF
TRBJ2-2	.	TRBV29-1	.	TGCAGCGTCGGCCCAGGGTACCCCGGGGAGCTGTTTTTT	CSVGPGYPGELFF
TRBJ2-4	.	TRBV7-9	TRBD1	TGTGCCAGCAGCCCACAACGGGACAGATTTATTTTCGAAAACATTCAGTACTTC	CASSPQRDRFIFENIQYF
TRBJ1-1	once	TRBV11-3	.	TGTGCCAGCAGCCATGGAGGGCCAAGACAGGCTTTCTTT	CASSHGGPRQAFF
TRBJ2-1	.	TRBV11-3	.	TGTGCCAGCAGCCAGATCGCCTACAATGAGCAGTTCTTC	CASSQIAYNEQFF
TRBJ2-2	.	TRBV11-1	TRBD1	TGTGCCAGCAGCCACACTTCAGGGGGCGGCGGGGAGCTGTTTTTT	CASSHTSGGGGELFF
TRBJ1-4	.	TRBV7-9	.	TGTGCCAGCAGCTTAGTAGGGGGTAATGAAAAACTGTTTTTT	CASSLVGGNEKLFF
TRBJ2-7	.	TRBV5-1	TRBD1	TGCGCCAGCAGCTGGGCGCCGGGACAGGGATCCTACGAGCAGTACTTC	CASSWAPGQGSYEQYF